This entry lists 14 T cell receptor beta chains sequenced from one sample in a study of T cells after yellow fever vaccination (dated by TCRdb to between 2019 and 2020). Receptor libraries were prepared by 5' RACE. The instrument given in TCRdb is Illumina HiSeq 2500. TCRdb's own reprocessing of the public reads used fastp at Q25 and MiXCR and kept productive beta chains. Here each entry gathers all rows of one CDR3 protein and keeps the most common genes and DNA. The sample table holds 500,000 to 650,000 distinct CDR3 sequences, of which roughly a sixth were seen once. The ten largest clones take up roughly 17% of the sample. The sample's treatment or condition, from its label and the paper: live attenuated yellow fever vaccine strain. The input for sequencing was PBMCs, taken 5 days after the first yellow fever vaccination. Every receptor here comes from a man aged 18 to 29 who received the YFV17D yellow fever vaccine.

The chain is built from TRBV4-2 and TRBJ2-5; D ambiguous. The germline gives CDR1 LGHNA, CDR2 YNFKEQ. V gave up 1 base and J gave up 0 bases, with 9 bases separating them. This CDR3 is 15 amino acids long. In DNA, the CDR3 is TGTGCCAGCAGCCAAGCGGGTACTGACCAAGAGACCCAGTACTTC. It translates to CASSQAGTDQETQYF.

The rearrangement uses TRBV20-1 and TRBJ1-5, with D unresolved. The germline CDR1 and CDR2 sequences are DFQATT and SNEGSKA (reference sequence). This CDR3 comprises 14 residues. Trimming shortened V by 6 bases and J by 0 bases, and 12 bases separated the two germline ends. CDR3 sequence: CSARTGSSNQPQHF. For the CDR3, the DNA is TGCAGTGCACGCACGGGAAGTAGCAATCAGCCCCAGCATTTT.

The gene calls are TRBV27 and TRBJ1-2; the D gene is possibly TRBD1 (5 bases). Trimming took 5 bases from V and 1 from J, leaving 23 bases between them. Germline CDR1 is MNHEY and CDR2 is SMNVEV (reference sequence). This CDR3 comprises 18 residues. For the CDR3, the DNA is TGTGCCAGCAGTCCGGTTGTTGGGGCGGCGCTAAGTAACTATGGCTACACCTTC. This codes for CASSPVVGAALSNYGYTF.

A few counts support this clonotype. The chain carries TRBV4-2 and TRBJ2-5; weak D call: TRBD2 (5 bases). Trimming removed 1 base from V and 4 bases from J, with 16 bases in between. This CDR3 has 16 amino acids. Germline V gives CDR1 LGHNA, CDR2 YNFKEQ. In DNA form, the CDR3 reads TGTGCCAGCAGCCAAGGTCCGGGAATCCTCGGAGAGACCCAGTACTTC. As protein: CASSQGPGILGETQYF.

This clonotype was seen a handful of times. The rearrangement links TRBV4-3 to TRBJ2-6; 9 bases map to TRBD1. CDR1 and CDR2 (germline): LGHNA, YSLEER. The junction had 14 bases not matched to a gene; V was cut back by 1 base and J by 7 bases. The CDR3 is 19 amino acids. For the CDR3, the DNA is TGCGCCAGCAGCCAAGCCCCGGGACAGGGCCTCGTGGGAGCCAACGTCCTGACTTTC. This encodes CASSQAPGQGLVGANVLTF.

The chain combines TRBV7-6 with TRBJ2-5; TRBD2 matches 9 bases. Unmatched junction bases numbered 7, after V lost 1 base and J lost 4 bases. Per the germline V gene, CDR1 is SGHVS and CDR2 is FNYEAQ. The CDR3 is 16 amino acids. CDR3 sequence: CASSLELAGLGETQYF. The CDR3 DNA sequence: TGTGCCAGCAGCTTAGAGCTAGCGGGGTTAGGAGAGACCCAGTACTTC.

This clonotype was recorded only once. The genes are TRBV7-2 and TRBJ2-7, with D tentatively TRBD1 (5 bases). This CDR3 contains 13 residues. Per germline, CDR1 SGHTA and CDR2 FQGNSA. V was trimmed by 1 base and J by 5 bases, leaving 9 bases between them. The CDR3 bases are TGTGCCAGCAGCTTAGGCAGGGCGGACGAGCAGTACGTC. Its translation is CASSLGRADEQYV.

The rearrangement links TRBV7-6 to TRBJ2-7; 8 bases fit TRBD2. CDR3 size: 14 residues. The V and J ends lost 6 bases and 3 bases, in that order; junction bases with no gene match: 7. Looked up from germline, CDR1 is SGHVS and CDR2 is FNYEAQ. CDR3 nucleotides: TGTGCCAGCAGAACCGGGACTAGACGCTACGAGCAGTACTTC. Its translation is CASRTGTRRYEQYF.

The chain links TRBV20-1 to TRBJ2-3; D perhaps matches TRBD2 (6 bases). Germline CDR1 reads DFQATT; CDR2 reads SNEGSKA (reference sequence). The CDR3 has 14 residues. V dropped 3 bases and J dropped 3 bases, with 13 bases sitting between them. The CDR3 DNA reads as TGCAGTGCTAGTATCCAGGCGGGAACAGATACGCAGTATTTT. Translated, it gives CSASIQAGTDTQYF.

This clonotype has more than one count but fewer than ten. This chain connects TRBV6-5 to TRBJ2-1; D gene uncertain. The CDR3 consists of 16 residues. The germline V gene encodes CDR1 MNHEY and CDR2 SVGAGI. Trimming left V 6 bases short and J 0 bases short, with 15 bases between. The CDR3 loop reads CASSSSPLSSYNEQFF. The CDR3 coding sequence is TGTGCCAGCAGCTCCTCGCCCCTGAGCTCCTACAATGAGCAGTTCTTC.

This clonotype appeared a few times. This rearrangement joins TRBV5-4 to TRBJ2-2, with D maybe TRBD1 (6 bases). The germline V gene encodes CDR1 SGHNT and CDR2 YYREEE (reference sequence). The CDR3 loop spans 15 amino acids. Trimming cost V 2 bases and J 1 base, with 9 bases left between them. In DNA, the CDR3 is TGTGCCAGCAGCTTCAGGACAGAGAACACCGGGGAGCTGTTTTTT. Amino acids: CASSFRTENTGELFF. Looking up the rest from reference TRBV5-4 and TRBJ2-2 gives the full variable domain: ETGVTQSPTHLIKTRGQQVTLRCSSQSGHNTVSWYQQALGQGPQFIFQYYREEENGRGNFPPRFSGLQFPNYSSELNVNALELDDSALYLCASSFRTENTGELFFGEGSRLTVL.

The rearrangement links TRBV6-2 or TRBV6-3 to TRBJ1-5; no clear D gene. Trimming removed 2 bases at V and 0 bases at J, with 8 bases between. The CDR3 sequence is 15 residues long. CDR1 is MNHEY, CDR2 SVGEGT, per germline. The CDR3 nucleotides read TGTGCCAGCAGTTACGGTAGGGATAGCAATCAGCCCCAGCATTTT. Its translation is CASSYGRDSNQPQHF.

The chain couples TRBV6-2 or TRBV6-3 to TRBJ1-1, with D uncertain. The CDR3 covers 13 residues. The V and J ends lost 10 bases and 1 base respectively, with 13 bases between them. Germline V gene data show CDR1 as MNHEY and CDR2 as SVGEGT. DNA for the CDR3: TGTGCCACCCGGCACCGGTCGAACACTGAAGCTTTCTTT. It encodes CATRHRSNTEAFF.

The table lists this clonotype with many counts. The V and J genes are TRBV6-2 or TRBV6-3 and TRBJ2-1; no reliable D call. V lost 5 bases and J 7 bases, leaving 6 bases between the germline ends. CDR3 length: 11 residues. Germline-derived CDR1 and CDR2 are MNHEY and SVGEGT. The CDR3 loop is CASSHGNEQFF. CDR3 coding DNA: TGTGCCAGCAGTCATGGGAATGAGCAGTTCTTC.